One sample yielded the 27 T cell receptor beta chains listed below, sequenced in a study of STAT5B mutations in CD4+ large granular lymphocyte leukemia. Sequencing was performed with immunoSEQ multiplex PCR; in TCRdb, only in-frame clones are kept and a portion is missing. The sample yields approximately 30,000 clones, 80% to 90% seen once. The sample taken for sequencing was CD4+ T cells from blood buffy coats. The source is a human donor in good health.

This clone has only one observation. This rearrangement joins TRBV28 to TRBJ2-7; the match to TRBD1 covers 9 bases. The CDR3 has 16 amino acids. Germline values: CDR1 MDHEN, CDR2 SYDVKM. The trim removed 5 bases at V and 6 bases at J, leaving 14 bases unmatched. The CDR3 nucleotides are TGTGCCAGCAGTCCTCCGGGACAGGGCCCTATCGGCGAGCAGTACTTC. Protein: CASSPPGQGPIGEQYF. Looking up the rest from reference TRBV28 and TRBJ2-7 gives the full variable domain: DVKVTQSSRYLVKRTGEKVFLECVQDMDHENMFWYRQDPGLGLRLIYFSYDVKMKEKGDIPEGYSVSREKKERFSLILESASTNQTSMYLCASSPPGQGPIGEQYFGPGTRLTVT.

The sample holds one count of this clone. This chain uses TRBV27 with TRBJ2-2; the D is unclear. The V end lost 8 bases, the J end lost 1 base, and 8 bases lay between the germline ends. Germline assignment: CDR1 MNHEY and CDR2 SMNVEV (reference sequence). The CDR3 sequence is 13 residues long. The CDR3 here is CASAVWNTGELFF. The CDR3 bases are TGTGCCAGCGCGGTGTGGAACACCGGGGAGCTGTTTTTT.

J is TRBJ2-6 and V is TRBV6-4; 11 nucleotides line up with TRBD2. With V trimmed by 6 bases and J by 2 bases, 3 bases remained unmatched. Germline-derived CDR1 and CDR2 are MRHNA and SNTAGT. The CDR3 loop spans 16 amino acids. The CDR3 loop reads CASRTSGSTGANVLTF. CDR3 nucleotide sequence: TGTGCCAGCAGAACTAGCGGGAGCACTGGGGCCAACGTCCTGACTTTC.

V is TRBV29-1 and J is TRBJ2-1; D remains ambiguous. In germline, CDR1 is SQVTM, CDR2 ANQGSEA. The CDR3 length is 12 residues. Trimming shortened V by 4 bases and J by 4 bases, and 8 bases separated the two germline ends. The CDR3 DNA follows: TGCAGCGTTGCTACACGATACAATGAGCAGTTCTTC. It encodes CSVATRYNEQFF.

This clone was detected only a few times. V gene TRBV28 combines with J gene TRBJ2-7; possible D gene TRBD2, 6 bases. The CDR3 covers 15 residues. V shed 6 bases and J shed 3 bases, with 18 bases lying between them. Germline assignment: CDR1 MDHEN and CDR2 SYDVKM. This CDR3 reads CASRTSGRTSYEQYF. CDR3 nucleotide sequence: TGTGCCAGCAGGACCTCGGGGAGGACCAGCTACGAGCAGTACTTC.

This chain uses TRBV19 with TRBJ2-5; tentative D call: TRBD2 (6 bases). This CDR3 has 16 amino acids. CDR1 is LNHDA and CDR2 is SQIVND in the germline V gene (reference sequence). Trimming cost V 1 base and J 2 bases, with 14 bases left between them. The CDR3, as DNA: TGTGCCAGTAGTATAGGAGCCTCCCGGGGGCAAGAGACCCAGTACTTC. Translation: CASSIGASRGQETQYF.

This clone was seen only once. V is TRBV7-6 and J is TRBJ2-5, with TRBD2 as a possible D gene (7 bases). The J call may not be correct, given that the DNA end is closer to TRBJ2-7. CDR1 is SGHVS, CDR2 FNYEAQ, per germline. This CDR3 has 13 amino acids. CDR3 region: CASRSGGGDEQYF. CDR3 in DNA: TGTGCCAGCCGATCGGGGGGCGGCGACGAGCAGTACTTC.

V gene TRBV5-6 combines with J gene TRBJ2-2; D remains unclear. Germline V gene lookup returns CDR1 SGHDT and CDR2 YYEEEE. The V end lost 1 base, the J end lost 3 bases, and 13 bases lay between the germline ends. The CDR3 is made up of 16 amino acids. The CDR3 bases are TGTGCCAGCAGCTTGTTCGTCTACATACACACCGGGGAGCTGTTTTTT. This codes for CASSLFVYIHTGELFF.

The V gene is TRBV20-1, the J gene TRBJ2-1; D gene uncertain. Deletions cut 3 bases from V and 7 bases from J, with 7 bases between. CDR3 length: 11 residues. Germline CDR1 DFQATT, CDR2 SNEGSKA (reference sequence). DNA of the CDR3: TGCAGTGCTAGTGACGGGAATGAGCAGTTCTTC. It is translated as CSASDGNEQFF.

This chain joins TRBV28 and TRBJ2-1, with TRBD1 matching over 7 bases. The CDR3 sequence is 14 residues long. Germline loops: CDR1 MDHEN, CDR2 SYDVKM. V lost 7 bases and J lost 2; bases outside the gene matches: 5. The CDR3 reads CASNRQGTYNEQFF. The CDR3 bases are TGTGCCAGCAATAGACAGGGAACCTACAATGAGCAGTTCTTC.

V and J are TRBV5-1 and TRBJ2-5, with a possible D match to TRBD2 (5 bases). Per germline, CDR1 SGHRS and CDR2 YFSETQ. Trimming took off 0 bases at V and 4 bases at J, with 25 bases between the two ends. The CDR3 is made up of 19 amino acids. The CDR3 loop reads CASSLDLRSGVGSRETQYF. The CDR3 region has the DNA TGCGCCAGCAGCTTGGACCTTCGATCAGGCGTGGGGAGTAGAGAGACCCAGTACTTC.

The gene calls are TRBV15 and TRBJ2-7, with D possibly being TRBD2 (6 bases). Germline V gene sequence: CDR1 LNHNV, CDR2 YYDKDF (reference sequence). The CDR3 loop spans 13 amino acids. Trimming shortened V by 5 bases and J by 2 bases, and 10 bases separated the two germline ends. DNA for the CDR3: TGTGCCACCAGCGGGAGACTAGCCTACGAGCAGTACTTC. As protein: CATSGRLAYEQYF.

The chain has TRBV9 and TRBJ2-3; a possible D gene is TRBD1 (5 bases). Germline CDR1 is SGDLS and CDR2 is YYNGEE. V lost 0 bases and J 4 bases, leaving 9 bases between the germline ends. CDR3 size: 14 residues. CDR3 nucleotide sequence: TGTGCCAGCAGCGTAGACCAGGGTCCAGATACGCAGTATTTT. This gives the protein CASSVDQGPDTQYF.

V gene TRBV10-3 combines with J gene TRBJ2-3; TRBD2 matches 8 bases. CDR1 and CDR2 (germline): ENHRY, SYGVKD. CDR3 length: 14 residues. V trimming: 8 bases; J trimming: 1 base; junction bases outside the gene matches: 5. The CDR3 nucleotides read TGTGCCATCCGCGGAGCGGGGGGCACAGATACGCAGTATTTT. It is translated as CAIRGAGGTDTQYF.

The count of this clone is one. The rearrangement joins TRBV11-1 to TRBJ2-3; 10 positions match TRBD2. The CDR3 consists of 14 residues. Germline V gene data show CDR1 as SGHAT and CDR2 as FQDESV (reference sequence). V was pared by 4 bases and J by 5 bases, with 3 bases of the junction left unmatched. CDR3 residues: CASSSLAGVDTQYF. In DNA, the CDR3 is TGTGCCAGCAGCTCCCTAGCGGGAGTAGATACGCAGTATTTT.

CDR3 protein: CASSLLPPEQYF. For the CDR3, the DNA is TGTGCCAGCAGCTTGTTGCCCCCCGAGCAGTACTTC. The genes are TRBV5-5 and TRBJ2-7; D is unclear. The CDR3 runs to 12 residues. The V gene's germline CDR1 is SGHKS and CDR2 YYEKEE (reference sequence). Trimming cost V 1 base and J 6 bases, with 8 bases left between them.

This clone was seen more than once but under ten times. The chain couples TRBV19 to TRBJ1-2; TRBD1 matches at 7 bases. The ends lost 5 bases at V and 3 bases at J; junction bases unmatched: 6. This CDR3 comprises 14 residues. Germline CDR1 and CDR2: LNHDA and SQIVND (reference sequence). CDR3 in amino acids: CASSRMQGDYGYTF. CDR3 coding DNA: TGTGCCAGTAGTCGCATGCAGGGGGACTATGGCTACACCTTC.

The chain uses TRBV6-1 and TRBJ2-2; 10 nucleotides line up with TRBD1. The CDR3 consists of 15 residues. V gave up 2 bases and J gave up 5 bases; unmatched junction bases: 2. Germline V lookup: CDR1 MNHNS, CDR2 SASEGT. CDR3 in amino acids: CASSERGQGTGELFF. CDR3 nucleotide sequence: TGTGCCAGCAGTGAAAGGGGACAGGGGACCGGGGAGCTGTTTTTT.

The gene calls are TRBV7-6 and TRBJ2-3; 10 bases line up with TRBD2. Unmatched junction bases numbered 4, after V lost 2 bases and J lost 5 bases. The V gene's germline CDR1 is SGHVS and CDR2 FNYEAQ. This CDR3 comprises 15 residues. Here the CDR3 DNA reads TGTGCCAGCAGCTTAAGACTAGCGGGTGGAGATACGCAGTATTTT. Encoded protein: CASSLRLAGGDTQYF.

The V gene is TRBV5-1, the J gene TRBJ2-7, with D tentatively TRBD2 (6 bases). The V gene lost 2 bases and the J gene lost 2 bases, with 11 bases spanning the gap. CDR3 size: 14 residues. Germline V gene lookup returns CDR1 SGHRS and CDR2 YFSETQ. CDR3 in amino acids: CASSLGGRTYEQYF. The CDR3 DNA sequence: TGCGCCAGCAGCTTAGGAGGGAGGACCTACGAGCAGTACTTC.

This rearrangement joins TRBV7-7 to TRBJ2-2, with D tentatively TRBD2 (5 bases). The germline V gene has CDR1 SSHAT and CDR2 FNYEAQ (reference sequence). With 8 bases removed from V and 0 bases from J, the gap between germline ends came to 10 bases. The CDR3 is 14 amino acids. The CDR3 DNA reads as TGTGCCAGCGGTAGCGACACGAACACCGGGGAGCTGTTTTTT. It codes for CASGSDTNTGELFF. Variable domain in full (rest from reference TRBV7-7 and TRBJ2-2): GAGVSQSPRYKVTKRGQDVTLRCDPISSHATLYWYQQALGQGPEFLTYFNYEAQPDKSGLPSDRFSAERPEGSISTLTIQRTEQRDSAMYRCASGSDTNTGELFFGEGSRLTVL.

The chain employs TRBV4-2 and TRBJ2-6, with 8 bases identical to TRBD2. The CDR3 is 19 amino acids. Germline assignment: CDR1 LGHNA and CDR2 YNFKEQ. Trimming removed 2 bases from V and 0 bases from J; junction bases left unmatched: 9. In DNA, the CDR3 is TGTGCCAGCAGCCAACCGCGGGGGGACGGGGACTCTGGGGCCAACGTCCTGACTTTC. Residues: CASSQPRGDGDSGANVLTF.

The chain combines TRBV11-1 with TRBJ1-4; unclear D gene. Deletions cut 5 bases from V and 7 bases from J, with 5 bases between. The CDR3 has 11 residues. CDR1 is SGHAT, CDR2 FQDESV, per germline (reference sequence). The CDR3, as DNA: TGTGCCAGCAGCCTGGGTGAAAAACTGTTTTTT. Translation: CASSLGEKLFF.

CDR3 bases: TGTGCCTGCCCTAAGGGGGGCCCTGGGGCCAACGTCCTGACTTTC. This sequence encodes CACPKGGPGANVLTF. V usage is TRBV30 and J usage is TRBJ2-6, with D perhaps TRBD1 or TRBD2 (6 bases each). Trimming left V 6 bases short and J 2 bases short, with 14 bases between. The CDR3 is 15 residues long. Germline V gene lookup returns CDR1 GTSNPN and CDR2 SVGIG (reference sequence).

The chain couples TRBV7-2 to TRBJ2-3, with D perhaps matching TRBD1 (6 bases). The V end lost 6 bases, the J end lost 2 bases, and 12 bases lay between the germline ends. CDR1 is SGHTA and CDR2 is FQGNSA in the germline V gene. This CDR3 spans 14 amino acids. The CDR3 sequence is CASRRDTYTDTQYF. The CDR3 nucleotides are TGTGCCAGCAGAAGGGACACCTACACAGATACGCAGTATTTT.

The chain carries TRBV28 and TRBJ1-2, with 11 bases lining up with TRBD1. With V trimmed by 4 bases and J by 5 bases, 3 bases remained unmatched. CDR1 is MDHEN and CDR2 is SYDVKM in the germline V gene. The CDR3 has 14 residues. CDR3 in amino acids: CASSWGQGDYGYTF. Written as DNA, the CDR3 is TGTGCCAGCAGTTGGGGACAGGGGGATTATGGCTACACCTTC.

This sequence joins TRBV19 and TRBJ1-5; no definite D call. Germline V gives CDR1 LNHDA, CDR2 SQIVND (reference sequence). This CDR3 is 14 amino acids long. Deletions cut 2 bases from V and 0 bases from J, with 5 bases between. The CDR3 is CASSIRDSNQPQHF. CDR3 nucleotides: TGTGCCAGTAGTATACGGGATAGCAATCAGCCCCAGCATTTT.